One sample yielded the 26 T cell receptor beta chains listed below, sequenced in a study of T cells in Graves' hyperthyroidism and ophthalmopathy. RNA transcripts were the template for amplifying TCR beta CDR3 regions. With the HTBI primer set, the TCR CDR3 went through a first round of RT-PCR. TCRdb ran MiXCR on the multiplex PCR reads and lists one entry per CDR3 protein. The sample has around 300,000 distinct CDR3 sequences; more than 10% are singletons. Sequencing was performed on blood. The receptor set was obtained from a woman aged 25 to 39 with Graves' hyperthyroidism that later progressed to Graves' ophthalmopathy.

J is TRBJ2-5 and V is TRBV6-1, with D possibly TRBD1 on 6 matching bases. Germline values: CDR1 MNHNS, CDR2 SASEGT. V lost 5 bases and J 5 bases, leaving 15 bases between the germline ends. The CDR3 runs 14 residues. The CDR3 DNA sequence: TGTGCCAGCAGTCTCAGGGGAGTGGAGGAGACCCAGTACTTC. It specifies CASSLRGVEETQYF.

This chain connects TRBV28 to TRBJ1-5, with 8 positions matching TRBD1. The germline CDR1 and CDR2 sequences are MDHEN and SYDVKM. Losses at the gene ends were 4 bases for V and 11 bases for J; bases not matched to a gene: 7. This CDR3 has 13 residues. The CDR3 region has the DNA TGTGCCAGCAGTTCCCCGGACAGGGTAGCCCAGCATTTT. This translates into CASSSPDRVAQHF.

This clonotype has ten or more counts. J is TRBJ2-7 and V is TRBV6-2 or TRBV6-3; no clear D. V lost 2 bases and J 0 bases, leaving 5 bases between the germline ends. CDR1 MNHEY and CDR2 SVGEGT come from the germline V gene. The CDR3 loop spans 13 amino acids. CDR3 bases: TGTGCCAGCAGTTACGCCCTCTCCTACGAGCAGTACTTC. This codes for CASSYALSYEQYF.

This clonotype appeared many times. This chain links TRBV10-3 with TRBJ1-1; D gene uncertain. V shed 3 bases and J shed 8 bases, with 13 bases lying between them. This CDR3 is built from 13 residues. Germline V gene data show CDR1 as ENHRY and CDR2 as SYGVKD. The CDR3 region is CAISDGGSPEAFF. For the CDR3, the DNA is TGTGCCATCAGTGATGGTGGAAGCCCCGAAGCTTTCTTT.

This clonotype came up a few times. CDR3 sequence (DNA): TGTGCCAGCAGTTTCCAGAGACTAGCGGGAGGCCCTGGGGCCAACGTCCTGACTTTC. It specifies CASSFQRLAGGPGANVLTF. This chain uses TRBV27 with TRBJ2-6; TRBD2 aligns across 13 bases. The V gene end was trimmed by 3 bases and the J gene end by 2 bases; junction bases not matched to a gene: 7. Germline CDR1 and CDR2: MNHEY and SMNVEV (reference sequence). The CDR3 loop spans 19 amino acids.

In this sample, this clonotype turned up many times. The chain is built from TRBV5-8 and TRBJ1-6, with 9 positions matching TRBD1. Looked up from germline, CDR1 is SGHTS and CDR2 is YDEGEE. The V gene end was trimmed by 2 bases and the J gene end by 7 bases; junction bases not matched to a gene: 1. This CDR3 region has 14 residues. This CDR3 reads CASSFGQGNSPLHF. Written as DNA, the CDR3 is TGTGCCAGCAGCTTTGGACAGGGGAATTCACCCCTCCACTTT.

The chain recombines TRBV28 with TRBJ2-1; 11 bases are a match to TRBD2. CDR3 length equals 16 residues. After removal of 6 bases from V and 4 bases from J, the junction contained 8 bases not matched to a gene. Per germline, CDR1 MDHEN and CDR2 SYDVKM. Here the CDR3 reads CASRVPGTSGYNEQFF. CDR3 DNA: TGTGCCAGCAGGGTACCCGGGACTAGCGGATACAATGAGCAGTTCTTC.

This clonotype was observed many times. The V call is TRBV6-1, the J call TRBJ2-2; TRBD2 aligns across 13 bases. CDR3 length: 16 amino acids. V gave up 6 bases and J gave up 5 bases; unmatched junction bases: 6. Per the germline V gene, CDR1 is MNHNS and CDR2 is SASEGT. The CDR3 reads CASRRTSGSSTGELFF. The CDR3 nucleotides are TGTGCCAGCAGAAGGACTAGCGGGAGTTCTACCGGGGAGCTGTTTTTT.

This clonotype appeared many times. The J gene is TRBJ2-7, the V gene TRBV6-1; the D is unclear. The CDR3 extends over 11 amino acids. V was cut by 8 bases and J by 3 bases, with 8 bases left in between. Germline CDR1 reads MNHNS; CDR2 reads SASEGT. Here the CDR3 reads CASDEFYEQYF. The CDR3 region has the DNA TGTGCCAGCGATGAGTTCTACGAGCAGTACTTC.

This clonotype was counted at least ten times. J is TRBJ2-1 and V is TRBV12-3 or TRBV12-4; D possibly corresponds to TRBD2 (6 bases). V was clipped by 3 bases and J by 6 bases, with 15 bases between them. The CDR3 loop spans 15 amino acids. CDR3 DNA sequence: TGTGCCAGCAGTTTTGGGGGGATCACGGTCAATGAGCAGTTCTTC. As protein: CASSFGGITVNEQFF.

This clonotype was seen many times. In nucleotides, the CDR3 is TGTGCCAGCAGCTCCGCCGCCGGTCTCTCCTACGAGCAGTACTTC. This codes for CASSSAAGLSYEQYF. This chain links TRBV5-6 with TRBJ2-7; D gene uncertain. Germline values: CDR1 SGHDT, CDR2 YYEEEE. V shed 3 bases and J shed 0 bases, with 13 bases lying between them. CDR3 length: 15 amino acids.

The V and J genes are TRBV6-2 or TRBV6-3 and TRBJ2-7; TRBD2 matches at 10 bases. CDR3 length equals 13 residues. The V gene's germline CDR1 is MNHEY and CDR2 SVGEGT. J was trimmed by 9 bases and V by 4 bases; bases with no gene match: 6. The CDR3 loop reads CASSSSGRGGQYF. CDR3 coding DNA: TGTGCCAGCAGTTCTAGCGGGAGAGGAGGGCAGTACTTC.

This clonotype was counted many times. V gene TRBV29-1 combines with J gene TRBJ2-1; 12 nucleotides line up with TRBD2. The CDR3 has 17 amino acids. V lost 4 bases, J lost 1 base, and 8 bases stayed unmatched. Per the germline V gene, CDR1 is SQVTM and CDR2 is ANQGSEA. The CDR3 nucleotides read TGCAGCGTTGCACCCCAGACTAGCGGGAGTTCCTACAATGAGCAGTTCTTC. This translates into CSVAPQTSGSSYNEQFF.

This clonotype was counted at least ten times. The rearrangement uses TRBV20-1 and TRBJ2-5; 7 bases map to TRBD1. This CDR3 is built from 13 residues. Unmatched junction bases numbered 7, after V lost 6 bases and J lost 3 bases. Germline CDR1 is DFQATT and CDR2 is SNEGSKA (reference sequence). This CDR3 is CSAILGQKETQYF. CDR3 coding DNA: TGCAGTGCCATTCTGGGACAGAAAGAGACCCAGTACTTC.

This clonotype was observed a few times. Possible read error: a much larger clone is one base away. The chain carries TRBV7-9 and TRBJ2-7, with 9 bases fitting TRBD1. J lost 2 bases, V lost 5 bases, and 13 bases had no gene match. Per germline, CDR1 SEHNR and CDR2 FQNEAQ (reference sequence). This CDR3 is 17 amino acids long. This chain's CDR3 is CASSLHRGDRAPYEQYF. CDR3 sequence (DNA): TGTGCCAGCAGCCTCCACCGAGGGGACAGGGCGCCCTACGAGCAGTACTTC.

The rearrangement joins TRBV28 to TRBJ2-5, with 8 bases matching TRBD2. CDR1 and CDR2 (germline): MDHEN, SYDVKM. Trimming cost V 6 bases and J 5 bases; bases outside gene matches: 5. This CDR3 has 13 residues. This CDR3 is CASRWRGDETQYF. The CDR3 nucleotides read TGTGCCAGCAGATGGCGGGGGGACGAGACCCAGTACTTC.

A note on this clonotype: A much larger clone lies one base from this, so it may be a read error. The chain employs TRBV15 and TRBJ2-7; possible D gene TRBD2, 5 bases. The V gene lost 5 bases and the J gene lost 7 bases, with 15 bases spanning the gap. The V gene's germline CDR1 is LNHNV and CDR2 YYDKDF (reference sequence). This CDR3 contains 13 residues. CDR3 in amino acids: CATSGVEADEQYF. As DNA, the CDR3 is TGTGCCACCAGCGGGGTGGAGGCCGATGAGCAGTACTTC. Looking up the rest from reference TRBV15 and TRBJ2-7 gives the full variable domain: DAMVIQNPRYQVTQFGKPVTLSCSQTLNHNVMYWYQQKSSQAPKLLFHYYDKDFNNEADTPDNFQSRRPNTSFCFLDIRSPGLGDTAMYLCATSGVEADEQYFGPGTRLTVT.

This clonotype was detected many times. The J gene is TRBJ1-2, the V gene TRBV2; tentative D call: TRBD1 (5 bases). The CDR3 is 16 residues long. Between the trimmed V and J ends, which lost 4 bases and 2 bases, there was a span of 17 bases. The germline V gene encodes CDR1 SNHLY and CDR2 FYNNEI. As DNA, the CDR3 is TGTGCCAGCAGTGTAATATTCCAGGGCCAGAACTATGGCTACACCTTC. Amino acid sequence: CASSVIFQGQNYGYTF.

This clonotype was seen ten or more times. The chain combines TRBV7-9 with TRBJ2-1, with D possibly matching TRBD2 (5 bases). With 7 bases removed from V and 3 bases from J, the gap between germline ends came to 19 bases. This CDR3 has 16 residues. The germline V gene has CDR1 SEHNR and CDR2 FQNEAQ (reference sequence). The DNA for the CDR3 is TGTGCCAGCAACACAATCGACGGCGGGTTCTACAATGAGCAGTTCTTC. Amino acid sequence: CASNTIDGGFYNEQFF. Supplemented by reference TRBV7-9 and TRBJ2-1, the full variable domain reads DTGVSQNPRHKITKRGQNVTFRCDPISEHNRLYWYRQTLGQGPEFLTYFQNEAQLEKSRLLSDRFSAERPKGSFSTLEIQRTEQGDSAMYLCASNTIDGGFYNEQFFGPGTRLTVL.

This clonotype was counted only a few times. The rearrangement joins TRBV6-1 to TRBJ2-4, with 10 bases fitting TRBD2. Germline values: CDR1 MNHNS, CDR2 SASEGT. Trimming cost V 8 bases and J 7 bases; bases outside gene matches: 8. The CDR3 runs 14 residues. CDR3 residues: CASQPSGSGNIQYF. The CDR3 bases are TGTGCCAGCCAACCTAGCGGGAGCGGGAACATTCAGTACTTC.

This clonotype was recorded at least ten times. The chain is built from TRBV5-6 and TRBJ2-5; the match to TRBD1 covers 7 bases. The CDR3 consists of 15 residues. From germline, CDR1 is SGHDT and CDR2 YYEEEE. The V segment lost 0 bases and the J segment 5 bases; nucleotides outside the gene matches: 7. In DNA, the CDR3 is TGTGCCAGCAGCTTGGGGTCCGGGACAGAGGAGACCCAGTACTTC. This encodes CASSLGSGTEETQYF.

This clonotype was observed many times. V is TRBV12-3 or TRBV12-4 and J is TRBJ2-7; a weak D match, TRBD2 (6 bases). The V and J ends lost 1 base and 0 bases respectively, with 10 bases between them. The CDR3 loop spans 15 amino acids. The CDR3 sequence: CASSLGRVSSYEQYF. The CDR3 nucleotides read TGTGCCAGCAGTTTAGGGAGGGTTAGCTCCTACGAGCAGTACTTC.

This clonotype was seen once. The chain has TRBV4-1 and TRBJ1-1, with D unclear. Trimming pared 1 base from V and 1 base from J, leaving 7 bases between. The CDR3 spans 14 residues. Germline CDR1 is MGHRA and CDR2 is YSYEKL. CDR3: CASSQVFENTEAFF. The CDR3 DNA reads TGCGCCAGCAGCCAAGTTTTCGAGAACACTGAAGCTTTCTTT.

V usage is TRBV20-1 and J usage is TRBJ2-3; 8 bases line up with TRBD2. CDR1 and CDR2 (germline): DFQATT, SNEGSKA (reference sequence). J lost 2 bases, V lost 0 bases, and 7 bases had no gene match. There are 16 residues in the CDR3. The CDR3 DNA sequence: TGCAGTGCTAGAGATCTTTTGCGGGGGGACACAGATACGCAGTATTTT. Translated, it gives CSARDLLRGDTDTQYF.

The rearrangement joins TRBV11-1 to TRBJ1-2; D is ambiguous. Germline lookup yields CDR1 SGHAT and CDR2 FQDESV (reference sequence). This CDR3 is 12 amino acids long. Trimming stripped 0 bases from V and 8 bases from J, with 7 bases between. The CDR3 bases are TGTGCCAGCAGCTTAGCAGGGTTGGGCTACACCTTC. This sequence encodes CASSLAGLGYTF.

In its sample, this clonotype was seen many times. The chain links TRBV19 to TRBJ1-1, with TRBD1 matching over 8 bases. The V segment lost 3 bases and the J segment 8 bases; nucleotides outside the gene matches: 8. This CDR3 region has 14 residues. Looked up from germline, CDR1 is LNHDA and CDR2 is SQIVND (reference sequence). CDR3 sequence reads: CASSIYGTGFEAFF. The CDR3 DNA is TGTGCCAGTAGTATTTACGGGACAGGATTCGAAGCTTTCTTT.